The next 15 T cell receptor beta chains were all read from a single sample in a study of blood T cell repertoires in COVID-19. Sequencing was performed with immunoSEQ multiplex PCR; in TCRdb, only in-frame clones are kept and a portion is missing. The sample has roughly 520,000 clones; 88% are singletons. The sequencing input was PBMCs or T cells enriched from blood (not recorded which). These TCRs come from a middle-aged woman who had recovered from COVID-19.

The chain employs TRBV27 and TRBJ2-7; TRBD1 matches 7 bases. The germline V gene encodes CDR1 MNHEY and CDR2 SMNVEV (reference sequence). The CDR3 has 14 amino acids. Unmatched junction bases numbered 9, after V lost 7 bases and J lost 3 bases. The CDR3 is CASKATQGRYEQYF. The CDR3, as DNA: TGTGCCAGCAAAGCGACACAGGGGCGCTACGAGCAGTACTTC.

The chain uses TRBV30 and TRBJ1-4, with D uncertain. There are 12 residues in the CDR3. Per germline, CDR1 GTSNPN and CDR2 SVGIG (reference sequence). Trimming stripped 3 bases from V and 8 bases from J, with 10 bases between. CDR3 in DNA: TGTGCCTGGAGGGAGGGTTGGGAAAAACTGTTTTTT. It codes for CAWREGWEKLFF. The whole variable domain, filled in from reference TRBV30 and TRBJ1-4, reads SQTIHQWPATLVQPVGSPLSLECTVEGTSNPNLYWYRQAAGRGLQLLFYSVGIGQISSEVPQNLSASRPQDRQFILSSKKLLLSDSGFYLCAWREGWEKLFFGSGTQLSVL.

This clone was seen repeatedly, ten times or more. This chain uses TRBV6-5 with TRBJ1-2, with a possible D match to TRBD1 (5 bases). Looked up from germline, CDR1 is MNHEY and CDR2 is SVGAGI. Trimming stripped 0 bases from V and 1 base from J, with 9 bases between. This CDR3 is 15 amino acids long. CDR3 sequence reads: CASSYSKTDNYGYTF. CDR3 coding DNA: TGTGCCAGCAGTTACTCGAAGACAGATAACTATGGCTACACCTTC.

The chain is built from TRBV4-3 and TRBJ1-1, with a tentative D call TRBD1 (5 bases). Germline CDR1 reads LGHNA; CDR2 reads YSLEER. This CDR3 contains 15 residues. V lost 0 bases, J lost 6 bases, and 14 bases lay in between. The CDR3 nucleotides are TGCGCCAGCAGCCAAGAATTTGACGTAGGGGCTGAAGCTTTCTTT. Translating it yields CASSQEFDVGAEAFF.

V and J are TRBV27 and TRBJ1-1; tentative D call: TRBD1 (6 bases). The germline V gene has CDR1 MNHEY and CDR2 SMNVEV (reference sequence). The CDR3 sequence is 13 residues long. The V end was cut by 2 bases, the J end by 6 bases, with 10 bases between. CDR3 sequence (DNA): TGTGCCAGCAGTTTACGGGGGGCGGCTGAAGCTTTCTTT. This translates into CASSLRGAAEAFF.

The chain links TRBV7-2 to TRBJ2-4; TRBD1 matches at 11 bases. Germline values: CDR1 SGHTA, CDR2 FQGNSA. Trimming took 5 bases from V and 8 from J; bases not matched to a gene: 5. The CDR3 covers 14 residues. CDR3 amino acids: CASSPGQGADIQYF. As DNA, the CDR3 is TGTGCCAGCAGCCCAGGACAGGGGGCGGACATTCAGTACTTC.

The V gene is TRBV29-1, the J gene TRBJ2-1; 9 positions match TRBD2. Germline V CDR1 and CDR2: SQVTM, ANQGSEA. The J segment lost 8 bases and the V segment lost 3 bases, leaving 14 bases of the junction unmatched. The length of the CDR3 is 16 residues. CDR3 bases: TGCAGCGTTGACCATCGGCTAGCGGGATCTCGGGATGAGCAGTTCTTC. Its protein is CSVDHRLAGSRDEQFF.

J is TRBJ1-5 and V is TRBV11-2, with 7 nucleotides matching TRBD1. The germline CDR1 and CDR2 sequences are SGHAT and FQNNGV. This CDR3 is 13 amino acids long. After removal of 4 bases from V and 4 bases from J, the junction contained 1 base not matched to a gene. CDR3 residues: CASSWDRNQPQHF. DNA for the CDR3: TGTGCCAGCAGCTGGGACAGAAATCAGCCCCAGCATTTT.

The rearrangement links TRBV6-5 to TRBJ2-2, with a possible D match to TRBD2 (6 bases). This CDR3 has 14 residues. Trimming took 6 bases from V and 5 from J, leaving 13 bases between them. Germline V gene lookup returns CDR1 MNHEY and CDR2 SVGAGI. The chain's CDR3 is CASSPGGVTGELFF. The CDR3 coding sequence is TGTGCCAGCAGCCCCGGCGGGGTGACCGGGGAGCTGTTTTTT.

The chain couples TRBV9 to TRBJ1-3, with 8 bases matching TRBD1. CDR3 size: 16 residues. Germline CDR1 reads SGDLS; CDR2 reads YYNGEE. Trimming cost V 4 bases and J 2 bases; bases outside gene matches: 8. The CDR3 reads CASSPLGQGTGNTIYF. The CDR3 DNA reads as TGTGCCAGCAGCCCTTTAGGACAGGGCACTGGAAACACCATATATTTT.

V and J are TRBV6-5 and TRBJ2-7, with 12 positions matching TRBD2. Trimming took 6 bases from V and 3 from J; bases not matched to a gene: 6. The germline V gene has CDR1 MNHEY and CDR2 SVGAGI. The CDR3 is 15 amino acids. The chain's CDR3 is CASRTTSGSGYEQYF. The CDR3 nucleotides read TGTGCCAGCAGAACGACTAGCGGGAGCGGCTACGAGCAGTACTTC.

In its sample, this clone was seen once. The gene calls are TRBV3-1 (or the pseudogene TRBV3-2) and TRBJ2-7; D is unclear. The CDR3 spans 15 residues. Germline CDR1 reads LGHDT; CDR2 reads YNNKEL (reference sequence). Deletions cut 1 base from V and 2 bases from J, with 12 bases between. CDR3 coding DNA: TGTGCCAGCAGCCAAGTTGGTCAGGTCCCCTACGAGCAGTACTTC. The encoded protein is CASSQVGQVPYEQYF.

In DNA form, the CDR3 reads TGTGCCAGCAGCCCGTTGGGACTAGCGGGAGATACGCAGTATTTT. The encoded protein is CASSPLGLAGDTQYF. The rearrangement links TRBV7-2 to TRBJ2-3, with 12 bases that match TRBD2. The CDR3 runs 15 residues. Trimming cost V 5 bases and J 5 bases; bases outside gene matches: 5. Germline-derived CDR1 and CDR2 are SGHTA and FQGNSA. The variable domain in full, completed from reference TRBV7-2 and TRBJ2-3, reads GAGVSQSPSNKVTEKGKDVELRCDPISGHTALYWYRQSLGQGLEFLIYFQGNSAPDKSGLPSDRFSAERTGGSVSTLTIQRTQQEDSAVYLCASSPLGLAGDTQYFGPGTRLTVL.

This chain connects TRBV19 to TRBJ2-2; 7 positions match TRBD2. V lost 6 bases and J lost 6; bases outside the gene matches: 13. Per germline, CDR1 LNHDA and CDR2 SQIVND (reference sequence). The CDR3 has 16 amino acids. CDR3 nucleotide sequence: TGTGCCAGTAGCGTCGGGACTACGGTCGATCCCGGGGAGCTGTTTTTT. Translating gives CASSVGTTVDPGELFF.

The chain links TRBV6-5 to TRBJ1-1, with D possibly TRBD1 on 5 matching bases. Germline V gene lookup returns CDR1 MNHEY and CDR2 SVGAGI. The CDR3 is 14 residues long. V was clipped by 7 bases and J by 6 bases, with 18 bases between them. The CDR3, as DNA: TGTGCCAGCACCTTAGAAAGGGGTCAGCCTGAAGCTTTCTTT. Translation gives CASTLERGQPEAFF.